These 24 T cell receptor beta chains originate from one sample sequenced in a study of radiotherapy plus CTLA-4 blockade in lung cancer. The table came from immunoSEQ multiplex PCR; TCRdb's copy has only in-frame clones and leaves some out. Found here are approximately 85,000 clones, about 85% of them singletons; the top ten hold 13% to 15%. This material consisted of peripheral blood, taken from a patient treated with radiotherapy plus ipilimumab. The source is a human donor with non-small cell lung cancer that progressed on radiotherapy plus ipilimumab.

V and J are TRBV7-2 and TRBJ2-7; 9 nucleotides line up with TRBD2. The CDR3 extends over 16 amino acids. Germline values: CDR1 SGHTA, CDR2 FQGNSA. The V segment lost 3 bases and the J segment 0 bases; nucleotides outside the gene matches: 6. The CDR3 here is CASSFSGLAISYEQYF. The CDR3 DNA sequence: TGTGCCAGCAGCTTCTCTGGACTAGCGATCTCCTACGAGCAGTACTTC.

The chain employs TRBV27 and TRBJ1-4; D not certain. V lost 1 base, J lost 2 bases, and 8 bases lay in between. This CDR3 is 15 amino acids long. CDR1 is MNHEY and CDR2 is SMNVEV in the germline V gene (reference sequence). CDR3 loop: CASSLLGGTNEKLFF. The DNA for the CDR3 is TGTGCCAGCAGTTTATTGGGAGGGACTAATGAAAAACTGTTTTTT.

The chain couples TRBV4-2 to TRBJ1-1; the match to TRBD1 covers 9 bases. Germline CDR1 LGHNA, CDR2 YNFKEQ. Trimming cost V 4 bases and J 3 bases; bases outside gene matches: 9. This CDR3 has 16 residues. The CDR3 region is CASSPGTGRSDTEAFF. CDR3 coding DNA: TGTGCCAGCAGCCCCGGGACAGGGAGGTCGGACACTGAAGCTTTCTTT.

The CDR3 DNA reads TGTGCCAGCAGTGAACGGATTAACACTGAAGCTTTCTTT. This sequence encodes CASSERINTEAFF. The chain has TRBV2 and TRBJ1-1; no definite D call. V shed 2 bases and J shed 2 bases, with 6 bases lying between them. CDR1 is SNHLY, CDR2 FYNNEI, per germline. This CDR3 is 13 amino acids long.

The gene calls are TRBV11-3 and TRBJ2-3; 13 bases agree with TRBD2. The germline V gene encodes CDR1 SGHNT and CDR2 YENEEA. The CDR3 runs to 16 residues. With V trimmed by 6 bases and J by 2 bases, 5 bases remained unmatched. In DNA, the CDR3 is TGTGCCAGCAGGAAGACTAGCGGGGGGTCCACAGATACGCAGTATTTT. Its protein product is CASRKTSGGSTDTQYF.

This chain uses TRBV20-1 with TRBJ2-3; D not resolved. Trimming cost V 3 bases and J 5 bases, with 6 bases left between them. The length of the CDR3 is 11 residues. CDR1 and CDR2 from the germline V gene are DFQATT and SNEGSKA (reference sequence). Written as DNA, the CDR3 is TGCAGTGCTAGTTGGGGAGATACGCAGTATTTT. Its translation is CSASWGDTQYF.

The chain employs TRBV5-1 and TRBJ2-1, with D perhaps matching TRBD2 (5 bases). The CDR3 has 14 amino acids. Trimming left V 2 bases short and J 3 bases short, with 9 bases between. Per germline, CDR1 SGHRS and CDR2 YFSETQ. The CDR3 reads CASSLGGDYNEQFF. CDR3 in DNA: TGCGCCAGCAGCTTAGGAGGTGACTACAATGAGCAGTTCTTC.

The CDR3 DNA follows: TGTGCCAGCAGCAAACCGGCGGGTGAGCAGTTCTTC. This translates into CASSKPAGEQFF. This chain joins TRBV7-3 and TRBJ2-1; possibly TRBD2 for D (5 bases). In germline, CDR1 is SGHTA, CDR2 FQGTGA. Trimming stripped 5 bases from V and 9 bases from J, with 11 bases between. The CDR3 loop spans 12 amino acids.

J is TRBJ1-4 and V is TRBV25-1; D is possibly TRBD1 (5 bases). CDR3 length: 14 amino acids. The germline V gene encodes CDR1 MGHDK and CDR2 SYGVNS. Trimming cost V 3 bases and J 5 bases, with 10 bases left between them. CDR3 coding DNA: TGTGCCAGCAGTGAGGGGGGATTGAATGAAAAACTGTTTTTT. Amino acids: CASSEGGLNEKLFF.

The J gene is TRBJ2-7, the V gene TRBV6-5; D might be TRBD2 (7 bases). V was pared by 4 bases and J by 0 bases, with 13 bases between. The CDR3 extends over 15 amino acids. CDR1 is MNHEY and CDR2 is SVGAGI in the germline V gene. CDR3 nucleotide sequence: TGTGCCAGCAGTTCCGGGGGGACAAGCTCCTACGAGCAGTACTTC. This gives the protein CASSSGGTSSYEQYF.

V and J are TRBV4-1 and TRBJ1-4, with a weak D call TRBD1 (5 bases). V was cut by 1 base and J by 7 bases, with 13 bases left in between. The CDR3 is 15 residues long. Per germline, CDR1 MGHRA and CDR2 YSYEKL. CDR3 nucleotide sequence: TGCGCCAGCAGCCAAGCCGAGGGGTACGGTGAAAAACTGTTTTTT. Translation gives CASSQAEGYGEKLFF.

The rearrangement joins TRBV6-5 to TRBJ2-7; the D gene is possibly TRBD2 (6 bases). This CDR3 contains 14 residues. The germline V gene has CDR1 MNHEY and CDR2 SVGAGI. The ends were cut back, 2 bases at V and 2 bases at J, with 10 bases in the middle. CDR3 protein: CASSYAGPPYEQYF. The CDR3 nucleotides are TGTGCCAGCAGTTACGCGGGACCTCCCTACGAGCAGTACTTC.

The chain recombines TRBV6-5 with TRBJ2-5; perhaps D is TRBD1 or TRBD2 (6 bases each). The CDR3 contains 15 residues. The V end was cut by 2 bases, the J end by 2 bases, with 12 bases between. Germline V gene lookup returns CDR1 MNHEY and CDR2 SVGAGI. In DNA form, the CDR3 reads TGTGCCAGCAGTTACAAACAGGGACTTCAAGAGACCCAGTACTTC. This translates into CASSYKQGLQETQYF.

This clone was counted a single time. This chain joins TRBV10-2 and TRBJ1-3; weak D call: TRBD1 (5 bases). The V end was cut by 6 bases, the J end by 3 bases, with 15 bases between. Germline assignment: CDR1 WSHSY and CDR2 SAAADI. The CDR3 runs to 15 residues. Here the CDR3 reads CASRDAGAVGNTIYF. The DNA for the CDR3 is TGCGCCAGCAGGGACGCCGGGGCCGTTGGAAACACCATATATTTT.

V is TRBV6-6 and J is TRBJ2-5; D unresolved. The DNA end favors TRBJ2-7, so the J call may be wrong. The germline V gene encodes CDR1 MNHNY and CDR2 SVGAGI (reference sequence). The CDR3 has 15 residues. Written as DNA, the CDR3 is TGTGCCAGCAGTTACTCGTCCAGCCGGGCCTACGAGCAGTACTTC. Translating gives CASSYSSSRAYEQYF.

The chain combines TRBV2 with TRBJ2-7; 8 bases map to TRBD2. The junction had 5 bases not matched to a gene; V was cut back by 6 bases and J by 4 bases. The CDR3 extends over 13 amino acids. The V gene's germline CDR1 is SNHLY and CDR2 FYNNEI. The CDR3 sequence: CASSGLAEYEQYF. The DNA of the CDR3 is TGTGCCAGCAGCGGACTAGCCGAATACGAGCAGTACTTC. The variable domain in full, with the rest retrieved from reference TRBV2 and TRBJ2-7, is EPEVTQTPSHQVTQMGQEVILRCVPISNHLYFYWYRQILGQKVEFLVSFYNNEISEKSEIFDDQFSVERPDGSNFTLKIRSTKLEDSAMYFCASSGLAEYEQYFGPGTRLTVT.

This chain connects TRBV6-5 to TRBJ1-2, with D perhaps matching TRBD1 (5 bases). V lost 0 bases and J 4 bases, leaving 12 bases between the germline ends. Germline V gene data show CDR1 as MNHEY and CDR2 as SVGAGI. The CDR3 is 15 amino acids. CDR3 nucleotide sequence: TGTGCCAGCAGTTACTCCCGGGGACTAAGCTATGGCTACACCTTC. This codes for CASSYSRGLSYGYTF.

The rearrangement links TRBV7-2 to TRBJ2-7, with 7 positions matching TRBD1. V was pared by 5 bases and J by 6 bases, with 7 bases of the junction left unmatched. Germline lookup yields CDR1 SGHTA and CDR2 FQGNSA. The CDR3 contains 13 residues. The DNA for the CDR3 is TGTGCCAGCAGCGGACGACAGGGTAGCGAGCAGTACTTC. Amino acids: CASSGRQGSEQYF.

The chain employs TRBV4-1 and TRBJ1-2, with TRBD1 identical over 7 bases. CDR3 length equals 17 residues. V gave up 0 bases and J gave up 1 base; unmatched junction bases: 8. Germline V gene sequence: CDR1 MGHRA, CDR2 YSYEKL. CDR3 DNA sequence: TGCGCCAGCAGCCAAGATTTTAGGGCAGGGGGTAACTATGGCTACACCTTC. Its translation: CASSQDFRAGGNYGYTF.

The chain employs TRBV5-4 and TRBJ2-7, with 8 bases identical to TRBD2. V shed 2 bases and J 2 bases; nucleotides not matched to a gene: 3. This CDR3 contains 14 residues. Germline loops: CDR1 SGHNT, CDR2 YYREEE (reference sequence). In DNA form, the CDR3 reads TGTGCCAGCAGCTTCGGGGGGGAAACCTACGAGCAGTACTTC. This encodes CASSFGGETYEQYF. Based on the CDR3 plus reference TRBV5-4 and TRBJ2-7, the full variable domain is ETGVTQSPTHLIKTRGQQVTLRCSSQSGHNTVSWYQQALGQGPQFIFQYYREEENGRGNFPPRFSGLQFPNYSSELNVNALELDDSALYLCASSFGGETYEQYFGPGTRLTVT.

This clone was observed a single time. The CDR3, as DNA: TGTGCCAGCAGCCCCACAGGGGAAGAGACCCAGTACTTC. It is translated as CASSPTGEETQYF. The chain couples TRBV7-3 to TRBJ2-5; TRBD1 agrees at 7 bases. CDR3 length equals 13 residues. Germline V gene data show CDR1 as SGHTA and CDR2 as FQGTGA. The V gene end was trimmed by 5 bases and the J gene end by 3 bases; junction bases not matched to a gene: 3.

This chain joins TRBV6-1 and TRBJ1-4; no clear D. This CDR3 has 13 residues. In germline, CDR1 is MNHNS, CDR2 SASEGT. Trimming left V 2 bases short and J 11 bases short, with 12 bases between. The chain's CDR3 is CASSEPWVGKLFF. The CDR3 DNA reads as TGTGCCAGCAGTGAACCGTGGGTGGGGAAACTGTTTTTT.

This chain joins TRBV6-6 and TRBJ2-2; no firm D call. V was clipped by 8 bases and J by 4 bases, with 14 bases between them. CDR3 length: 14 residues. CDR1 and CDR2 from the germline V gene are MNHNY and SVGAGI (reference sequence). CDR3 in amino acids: CASGATRGTGELFF. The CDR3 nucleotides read TGTGCCAGCGGCGCTACGCGAGGCACCGGGGAGCTGTTTTTT.

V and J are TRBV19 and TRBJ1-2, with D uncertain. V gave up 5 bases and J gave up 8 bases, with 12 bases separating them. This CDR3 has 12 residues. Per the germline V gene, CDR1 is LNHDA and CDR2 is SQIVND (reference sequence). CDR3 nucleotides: TGTGCCAGTAGTCTAGGCGGAGGAGGCTACACCTTC. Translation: CASSLGGGGYTF.